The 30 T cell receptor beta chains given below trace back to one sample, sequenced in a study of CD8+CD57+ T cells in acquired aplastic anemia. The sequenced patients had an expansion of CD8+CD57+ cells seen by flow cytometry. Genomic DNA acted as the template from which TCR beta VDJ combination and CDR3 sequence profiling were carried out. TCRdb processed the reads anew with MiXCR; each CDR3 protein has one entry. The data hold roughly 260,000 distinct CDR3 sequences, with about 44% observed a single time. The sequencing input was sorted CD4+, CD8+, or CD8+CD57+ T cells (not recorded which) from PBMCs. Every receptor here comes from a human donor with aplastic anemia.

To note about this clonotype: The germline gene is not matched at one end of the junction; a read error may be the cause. The CDR3 DNA sequence: TGCGCCAGCAGCCAAGAAGGGGTCACCCTTTCGGGCACTGAAGCTCTCTTT. Protein: CASSQEGVTLSGTEALF. The chain is built from TRBV4-3 and TRBJ1-1; D might be TRBD1 (5 bases). This CDR3 region has 17 residues. Germline CDR1 reads LGHNA; CDR2 reads YSLEER.

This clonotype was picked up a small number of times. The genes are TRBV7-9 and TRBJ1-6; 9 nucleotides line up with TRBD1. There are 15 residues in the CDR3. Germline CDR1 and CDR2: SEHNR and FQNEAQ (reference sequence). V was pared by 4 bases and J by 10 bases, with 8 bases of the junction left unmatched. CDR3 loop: CASSSVQGAYSPLHF. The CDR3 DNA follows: TGTGCCAGCAGCTCGGTACAGGGGGCATACTCACCCCTCCACTTT. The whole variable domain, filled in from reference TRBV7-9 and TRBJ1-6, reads DTGVSQNPRHKITKRGQNVTFRCDPISEHNRLYWYRQTLGQGPEFLTYFQNEAQLEKSRLLSDRFSAERPKGSFSTLEIQRTEQGDSAMYLCASSSVQGAYSPLHFGNGTRLTVT.

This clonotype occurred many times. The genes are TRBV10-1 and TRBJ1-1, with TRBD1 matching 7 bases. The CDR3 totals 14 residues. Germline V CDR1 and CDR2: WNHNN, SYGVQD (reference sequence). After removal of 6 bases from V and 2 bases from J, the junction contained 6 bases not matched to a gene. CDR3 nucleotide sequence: TGCGCCAGCAGAGAAGACAGGGCAAACACTGAAGCTTTCTTT. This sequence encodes CASREDRANTEAFF.

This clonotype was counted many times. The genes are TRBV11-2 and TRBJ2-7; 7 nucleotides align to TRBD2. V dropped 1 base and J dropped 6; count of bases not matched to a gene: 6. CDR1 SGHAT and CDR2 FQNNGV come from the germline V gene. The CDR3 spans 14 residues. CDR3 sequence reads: CASSLGGSSREQYF. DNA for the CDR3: TGTGCCAGCAGCTTAGGCGGGAGTTCACGCGAGCAGTACTTC.

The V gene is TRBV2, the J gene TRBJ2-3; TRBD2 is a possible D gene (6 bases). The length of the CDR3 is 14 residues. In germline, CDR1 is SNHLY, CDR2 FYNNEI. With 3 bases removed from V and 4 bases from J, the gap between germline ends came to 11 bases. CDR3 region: CASSEERRADTQYF. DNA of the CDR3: TGTGCCAGCAGTGAGGAAAGGAGGGCAGATACGCAGTATTTT.

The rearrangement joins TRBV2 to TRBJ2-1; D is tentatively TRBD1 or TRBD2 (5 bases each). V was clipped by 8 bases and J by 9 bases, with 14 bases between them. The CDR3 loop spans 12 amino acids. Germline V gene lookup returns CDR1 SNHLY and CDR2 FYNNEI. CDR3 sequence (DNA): TGTGCCAGCTCCGTGGGGACGGGTGAGCAGTTCTTC. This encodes CASSVGTGEQFF.

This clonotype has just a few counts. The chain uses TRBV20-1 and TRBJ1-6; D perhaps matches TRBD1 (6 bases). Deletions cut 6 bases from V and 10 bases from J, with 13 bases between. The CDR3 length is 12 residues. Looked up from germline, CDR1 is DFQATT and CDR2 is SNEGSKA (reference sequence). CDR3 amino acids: CSATGQGSPLHF. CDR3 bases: TGCAGTGCAACAGGGCAGGGGTCACCCCTCCACTTT.

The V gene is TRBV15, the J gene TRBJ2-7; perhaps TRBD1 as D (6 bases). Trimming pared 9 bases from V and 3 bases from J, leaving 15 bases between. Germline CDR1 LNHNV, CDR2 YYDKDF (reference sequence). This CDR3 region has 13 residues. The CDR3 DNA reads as TGTGCCACTGGGACATCTGGCTACTACGAGCAGTACTTC. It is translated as CATGTSGYYEQYF.

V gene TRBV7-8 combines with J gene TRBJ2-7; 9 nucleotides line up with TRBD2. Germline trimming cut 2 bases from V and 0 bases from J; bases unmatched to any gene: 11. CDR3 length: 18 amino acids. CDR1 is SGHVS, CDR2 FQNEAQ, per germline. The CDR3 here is CASSLIGSGRLSSYEQYF. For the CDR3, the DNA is TGTGCCAGCAGCTTAATCGGTAGCGGGAGACTCAGCTCCTACGAGCAGTACTTC.

CDR3 in amino acids: CASSSGAQTCELFF. CDR3 coding DNA: TGTGCCAGCAGCTCTGGAGCGCAAACCTGTGAGCTGTTTTTT. The chain couples TRBV7-2 to TRBJ2-2, with D hard to call. The CDR3 runs 14 residues. Between the trimmed V and J ends, which lost 4 bases and 11 bases, there was a span of 17 bases. The V gene's germline CDR1 is SGHTA and CDR2 FQGNSA.

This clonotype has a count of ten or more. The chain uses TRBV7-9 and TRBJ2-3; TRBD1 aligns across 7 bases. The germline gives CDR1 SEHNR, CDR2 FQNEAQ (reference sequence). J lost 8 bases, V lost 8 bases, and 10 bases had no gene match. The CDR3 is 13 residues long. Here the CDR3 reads CASWTGADTTQYF. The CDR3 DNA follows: TGTGCCAGCTGGACAGGAGCGGACACTACGCAGTATTTT.

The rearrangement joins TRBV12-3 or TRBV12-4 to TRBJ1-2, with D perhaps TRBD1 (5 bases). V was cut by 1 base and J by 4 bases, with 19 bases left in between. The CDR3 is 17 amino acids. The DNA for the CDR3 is TGTGCCAGCAGTTTAGGGGGGATGGAGACCCAGGGCTATGGCTACACCTTC. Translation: CASSLGGMETQGYGYTF.

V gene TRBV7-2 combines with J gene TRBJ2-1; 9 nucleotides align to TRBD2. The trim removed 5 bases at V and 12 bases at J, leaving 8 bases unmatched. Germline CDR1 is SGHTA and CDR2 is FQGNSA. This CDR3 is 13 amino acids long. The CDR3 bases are TGTGCCAGCAGCCGAACGGAGACTAGCGGGCAGTTCTTC. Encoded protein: CASSRTETSGQFF.

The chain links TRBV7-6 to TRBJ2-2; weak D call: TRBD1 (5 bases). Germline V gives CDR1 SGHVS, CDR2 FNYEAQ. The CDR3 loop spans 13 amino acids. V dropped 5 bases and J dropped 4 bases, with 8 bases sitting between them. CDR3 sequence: CASSITGTGELFF. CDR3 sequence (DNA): TGTGCCAGCAGCATTACAGGCACCGGGGAGCTGTTTTTT.

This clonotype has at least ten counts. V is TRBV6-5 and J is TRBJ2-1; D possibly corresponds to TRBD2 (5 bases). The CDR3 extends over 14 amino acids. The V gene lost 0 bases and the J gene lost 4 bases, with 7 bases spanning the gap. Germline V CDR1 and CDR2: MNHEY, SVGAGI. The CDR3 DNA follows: TGTGCCAGCAGTTACTCTCGGGGATACAATGAGCAGTTCTTC. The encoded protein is CASSYSRGYNEQFF.

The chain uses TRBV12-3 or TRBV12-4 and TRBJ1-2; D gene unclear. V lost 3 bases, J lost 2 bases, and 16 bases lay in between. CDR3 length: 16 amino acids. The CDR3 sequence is CASSFRRIGKNYGYTF. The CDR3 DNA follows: TGTGCCAGCAGTTTTAGGCGGATCGGTAAGAACTATGGCTACACCTTC.

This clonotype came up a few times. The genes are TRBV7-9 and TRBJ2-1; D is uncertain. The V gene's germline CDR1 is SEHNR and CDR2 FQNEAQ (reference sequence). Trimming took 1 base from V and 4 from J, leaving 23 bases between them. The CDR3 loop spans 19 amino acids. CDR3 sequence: CASSLDLGSSQPIYNEQFF. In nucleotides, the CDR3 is TGTGCCAGCAGCTTAGATCTGGGGTCCTCTCAACCAATATACAATGAGCAGTTCTTC. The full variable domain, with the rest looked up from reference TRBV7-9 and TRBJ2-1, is DTGVSQNPRHKITKRGQNVTFRCDPISEHNRLYWYRQTLGQGPEFLTYFQNEAQLEKSRLLSDRFSAERPKGSFSTLEIQRTEQGDSAMYLCASSLDLGSSQPIYNEQFFGPGTRLTVL.

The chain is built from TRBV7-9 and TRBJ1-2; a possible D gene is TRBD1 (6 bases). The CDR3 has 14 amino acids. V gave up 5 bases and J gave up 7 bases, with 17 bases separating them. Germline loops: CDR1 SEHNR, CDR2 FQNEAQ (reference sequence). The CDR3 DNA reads TGTGCCAGCAGCGCGAGGTGGGGGCTTGGTGGCTACACCTTC. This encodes CASSARWGLGGYTF.

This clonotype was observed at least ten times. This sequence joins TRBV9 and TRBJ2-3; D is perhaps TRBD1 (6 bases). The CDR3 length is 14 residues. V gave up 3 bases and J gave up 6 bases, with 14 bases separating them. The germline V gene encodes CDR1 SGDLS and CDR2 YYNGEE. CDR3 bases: TGTGCCAGCAGCGAACCCGGGACACATGATACGCAGTATTTT. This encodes CASSEPGTHDTQYF.

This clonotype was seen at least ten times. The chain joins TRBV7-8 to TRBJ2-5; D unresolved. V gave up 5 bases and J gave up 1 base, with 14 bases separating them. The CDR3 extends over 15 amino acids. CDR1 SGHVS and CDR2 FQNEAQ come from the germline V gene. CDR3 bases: TGTGCCAGCAGCCCCTCCGCCGGGCTCCAAGAGACCCAGTACTTC. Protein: CASSPSAGLQETQYF.

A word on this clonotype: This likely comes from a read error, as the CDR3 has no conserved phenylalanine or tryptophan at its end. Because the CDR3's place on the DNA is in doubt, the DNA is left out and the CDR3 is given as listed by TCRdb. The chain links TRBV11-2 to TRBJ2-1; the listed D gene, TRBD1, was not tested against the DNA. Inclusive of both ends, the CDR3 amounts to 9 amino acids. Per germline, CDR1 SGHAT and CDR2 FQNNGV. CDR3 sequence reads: CASTHYLGR.

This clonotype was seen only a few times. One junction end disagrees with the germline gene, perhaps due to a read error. Here the CDR3 DNA reads TGTGCCTGGAGTTTCGGCCGGAGCTCCTACAATAAGCAGTTCTTC. It encodes CAWSFGRSSYNKQFF. The chain uses TRBV30 and TRBJ2-1, with unresolved D. Germline V gene data show CDR1 as GTSNPN and CDR2 as SVGIG (reference sequence). CDR3 length: 15 amino acids.

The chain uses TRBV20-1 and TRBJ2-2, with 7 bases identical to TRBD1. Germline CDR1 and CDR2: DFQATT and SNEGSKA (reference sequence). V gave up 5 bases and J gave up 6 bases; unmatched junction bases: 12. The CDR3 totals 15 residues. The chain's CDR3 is CSAPRQGSFAGELFF. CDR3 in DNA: TGCAGTGCTCCAAGACAGGGATCGTTTGCCGGGGAGCTGTTTTTT.

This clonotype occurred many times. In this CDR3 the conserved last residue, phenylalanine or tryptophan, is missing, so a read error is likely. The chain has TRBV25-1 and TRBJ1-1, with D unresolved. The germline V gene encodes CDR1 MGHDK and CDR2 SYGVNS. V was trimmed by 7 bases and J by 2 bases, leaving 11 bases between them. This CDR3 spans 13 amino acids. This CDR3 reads CASTVGDNTEAFL. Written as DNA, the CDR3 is TGTGCCAGCACCGTTGGGGATAACACTGAAGCTTTCCTT.

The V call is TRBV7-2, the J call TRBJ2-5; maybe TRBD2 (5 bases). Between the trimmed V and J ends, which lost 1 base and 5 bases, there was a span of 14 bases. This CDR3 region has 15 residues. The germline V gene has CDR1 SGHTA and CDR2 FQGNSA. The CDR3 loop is CASSLVLAVGETQYF. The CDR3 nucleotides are TGTGCCAGCAGCTTAGTGCTAGCAGTGGGGGAGACCCAGTACTTC.

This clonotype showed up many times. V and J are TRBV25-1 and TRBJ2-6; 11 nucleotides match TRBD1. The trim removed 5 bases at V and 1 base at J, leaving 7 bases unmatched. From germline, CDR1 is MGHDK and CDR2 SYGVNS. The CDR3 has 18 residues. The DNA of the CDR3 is TGTGCCAGCAGTACACGGACAGGGGGCGAGTCTGGGGCCAACGTCCTGACTTTC. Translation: CASSTRTGGESGANVLTF.

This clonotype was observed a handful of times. Written as DNA, the CDR3 is TGTGCCAGCAGTCTAACCGGGACACTTAACACTGAAGCTTTCTTT. Translating gives CASSLTGTLNTEAFF. This chain uses TRBV28 with TRBJ1-1; maybe TRBD1 (6 bases). V dropped 5 bases and J dropped 2 bases, with 15 bases sitting between them. The V gene's germline CDR1 is MDHEN and CDR2 SYDVKM. CDR3 size: 15 residues.

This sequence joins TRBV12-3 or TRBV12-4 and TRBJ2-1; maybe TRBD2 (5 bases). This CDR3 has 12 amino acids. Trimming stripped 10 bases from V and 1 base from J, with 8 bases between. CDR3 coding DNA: TGTGCCACGGAGGTTTCCTACAATGAGCAGTTCTTC. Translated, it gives CATEVSYNEQFF.

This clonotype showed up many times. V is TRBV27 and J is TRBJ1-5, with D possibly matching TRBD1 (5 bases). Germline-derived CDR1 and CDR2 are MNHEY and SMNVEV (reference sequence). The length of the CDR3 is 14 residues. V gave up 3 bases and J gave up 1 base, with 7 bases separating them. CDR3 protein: CASSLGRSNQPQHF. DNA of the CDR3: TGTGCCAGCAGTTTGGGACGGAGCAATCAGCCCCAGCATTTT.

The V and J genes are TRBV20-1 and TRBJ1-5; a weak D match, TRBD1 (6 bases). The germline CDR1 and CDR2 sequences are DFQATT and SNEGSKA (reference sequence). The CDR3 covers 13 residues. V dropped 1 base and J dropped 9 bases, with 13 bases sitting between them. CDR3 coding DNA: TGCAGTGCTAGAGTCAGGGGTAAGAGGCCCCAGCATTTT. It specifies CSARVRGKRPQHF.